At least ten counts were recorded for the clone carrying this T cell receptor beta chain. Its antigen is unknown. The source of the sample is a study of CD8 T cells in ankylosing spondylitis. The ends lost 3 bases at V and 2 bases at J; junction bases unmatched: 4. CDR1 and CDR2 from the germline V gene are DFQATT and SNEGSKA (reference sequence). This CDR3 spans 14 amino acids. General study findings and limits: Earlier studies detected some motif variants in reactive arthritis synovial fluid and blood. One TCR beta motif, made up of several highly homologous variants, appeared characteristic of ankylosing spondylitis blood.

With molecular barcodes, quantitative 5'-RACE was used to make the TCR beta libraries. MiXCR, applied by TCRdb to the 5' RACE reads, yields one record per CDR3 protein. The sample includes 200,000 to 250,000 distinct CDR3 sequences, around a tenth seen only once; the top ten take around 7%. The chain employs TRBV20-1 and TRBJ2-5, with 9 bases that match TRBD2. The material sequenced was blood, either unsorted or a sorted T cell fraction (not recorded which). The receptor was isolated from a male donor with ankylosing spondylitis or in good health (not recorded which). The CDR3 coding sequence is TGCAGTGCTAGGACTAGCGGAGGACAAGAGACCCAGTACTTC. Its translation: CSARTSGGQETQYF.